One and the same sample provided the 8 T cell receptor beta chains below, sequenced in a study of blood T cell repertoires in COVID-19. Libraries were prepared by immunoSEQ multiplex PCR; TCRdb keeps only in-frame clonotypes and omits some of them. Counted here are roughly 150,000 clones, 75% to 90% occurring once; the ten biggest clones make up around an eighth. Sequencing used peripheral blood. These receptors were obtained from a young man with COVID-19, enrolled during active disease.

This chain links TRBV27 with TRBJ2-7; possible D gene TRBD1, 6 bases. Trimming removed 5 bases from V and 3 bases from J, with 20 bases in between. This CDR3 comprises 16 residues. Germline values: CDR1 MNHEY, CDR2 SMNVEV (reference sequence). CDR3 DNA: TGTGCCAGCAGTCCCCTCGACAAACCCAGGGGCTACGAGCAGTACTTC. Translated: CASSPLDKPRGYEQYF.

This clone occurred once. CDR3 DNA sequence: TGTGCCAGCAGTTTAATCAGGGGGCGACAAGAGACCCAGTACTTC. Protein product: CASSLIRGRQETQYF. This chain joins TRBV27 and TRBJ2-5; 8 bases line up with TRBD1. The germline CDR1 and CDR2 sequences are MNHEY and SMNVEV (reference sequence). This CDR3 contains 15 residues. The V segment lost 2 bases and the J segment 2 bases; nucleotides outside the gene matches: 4.

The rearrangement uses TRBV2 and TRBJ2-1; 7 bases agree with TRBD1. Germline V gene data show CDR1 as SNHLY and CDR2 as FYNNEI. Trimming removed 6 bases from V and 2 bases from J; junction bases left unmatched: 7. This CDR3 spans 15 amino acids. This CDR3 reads CASRTGSAAYNEQFF. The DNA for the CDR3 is TGTGCCAGCAGGACAGGGTCCGCAGCCTACAATGAGCAGTTCTTC.

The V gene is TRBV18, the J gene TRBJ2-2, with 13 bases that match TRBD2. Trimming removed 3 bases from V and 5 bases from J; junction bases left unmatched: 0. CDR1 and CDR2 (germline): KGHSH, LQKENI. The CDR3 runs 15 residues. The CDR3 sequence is CASSPTSGRTGELFF. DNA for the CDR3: TGTGCCAGCTCACCGACTAGCGGGAGGACCGGGGAGCTGTTTTTT.

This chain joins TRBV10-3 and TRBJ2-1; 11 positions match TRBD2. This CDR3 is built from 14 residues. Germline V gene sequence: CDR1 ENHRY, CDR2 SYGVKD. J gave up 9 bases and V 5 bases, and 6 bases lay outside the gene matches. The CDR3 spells CAISLSGRAGEQFF. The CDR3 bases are TGTGCCATCAGTCTTAGCGGGAGGGCAGGTGAGCAGTTCTTC.

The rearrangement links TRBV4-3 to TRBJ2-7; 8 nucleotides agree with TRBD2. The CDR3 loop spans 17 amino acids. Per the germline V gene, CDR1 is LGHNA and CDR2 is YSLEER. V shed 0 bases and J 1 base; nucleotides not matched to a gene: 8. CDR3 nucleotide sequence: TGCGCCAGCAGCCAAGAGGGCCCTAGCGGGCCTTCCTACGAGCAGTACTTC. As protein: CASSQEGPSGPSYEQYF.

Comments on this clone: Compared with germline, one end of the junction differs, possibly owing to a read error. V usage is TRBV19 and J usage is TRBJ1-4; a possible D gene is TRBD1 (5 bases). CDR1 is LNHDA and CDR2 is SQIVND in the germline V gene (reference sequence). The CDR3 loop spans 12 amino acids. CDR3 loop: CASTQGNEKLLF. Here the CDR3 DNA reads TGTGCCAGTACTCAGGGTAATGAAAAACTGCTTTTT.

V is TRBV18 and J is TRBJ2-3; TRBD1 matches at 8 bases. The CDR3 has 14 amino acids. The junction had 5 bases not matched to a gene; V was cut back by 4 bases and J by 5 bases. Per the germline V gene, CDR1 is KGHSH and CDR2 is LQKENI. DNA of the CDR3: TGTGCCAGCTCACGGGACAGGCGGAGAGATACGCAGTATTTT. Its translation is CASSRDRRRDTQYF. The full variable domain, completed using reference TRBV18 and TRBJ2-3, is NAGVMQNPRHLVRRRGQEARLRCSPMKGHSHVYWYRQLPEEGLKFMVYLQKENIIDESGMPKERFSAEFPKEGPSILRIQQVVRGDSAAYFCASSRDRRRDTQYFGPGTRLTVL.